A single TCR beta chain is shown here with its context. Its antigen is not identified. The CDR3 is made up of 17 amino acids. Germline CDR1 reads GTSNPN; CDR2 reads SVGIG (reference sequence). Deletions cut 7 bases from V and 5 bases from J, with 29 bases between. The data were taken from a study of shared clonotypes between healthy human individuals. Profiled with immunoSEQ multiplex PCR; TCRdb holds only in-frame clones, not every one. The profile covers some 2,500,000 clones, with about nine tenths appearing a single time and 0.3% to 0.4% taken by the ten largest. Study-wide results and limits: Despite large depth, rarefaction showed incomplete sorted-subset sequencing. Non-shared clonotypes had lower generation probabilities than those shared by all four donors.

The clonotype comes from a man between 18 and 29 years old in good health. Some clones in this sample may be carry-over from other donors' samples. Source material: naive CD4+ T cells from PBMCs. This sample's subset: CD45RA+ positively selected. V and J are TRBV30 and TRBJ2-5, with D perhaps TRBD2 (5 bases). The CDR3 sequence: CALALGTTRPGSETQYF. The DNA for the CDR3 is TGTGCCTTGGCCCTTGGAACAACCCGACCGGGGTCGGAGACCCAGTACTTC.